Below are 27 T cell receptor beta chains sequenced from a single sample in a study of Tregs in tolerant kidney transplant recipients. The assay was immunoSEQ multiplex PCR, and TCRdb's table has in-frame clones only and misses some. The profile shows 200,000 to 300,000 clones, around 81% of them singletons. The sequenced sample was CD4+ T cells from blood. These receptors were collected from a human donor in good health.

The chain has TRBV10-3 and TRBJ2-5; 9 nucleotides align to TRBD1. The J call may be wrong; the DNA end is better matched by TRBJ2-7. This CDR3 is built from 14 residues. Germline loops: CDR1 ENHRY, CDR2 SYGVKD. The CDR3, as DNA: TGTGCCATCAGGCCCCAACAGGGGGCGGACGAGCAGTACTTC. Encoded protein: CAIRPQQGADEQYF.

The chain employs TRBV15 and TRBJ1-2, with TRBD1 matching 9 bases. Losses at the gene ends were 2 bases for V and 3 bases for J; bases not matched to a gene: 4. Germline CDR1 is LNHNV and CDR2 is YYDKDF (reference sequence). There are 15 residues in the CDR3. Here the CDR3 DNA reads TGTGCCACCAGCAGACGACAGGGGGGTGACTATGGCTACACCTTC. It translates to CATSRRQGGDYGYTF.

The chain's CDR3 is CASSRRTGGNTEAFF. As DNA, the CDR3 is TGTGCCAGCAGTCGCCGGACAGGGGGAAACACTGAAGCTTTCTTT. This chain connects TRBV6-6 to TRBJ1-1; TRBD1 aligns across 10 bases. The CDR3 runs to 15 residues. Looked up from germline, CDR1 is MNHNY and CDR2 is SVGAGI (reference sequence). The V segment lost 5 bases and the J segment 2 bases; nucleotides outside the gene matches: 5.

The rearrangement links TRBV7-9 to TRBJ1-2; D possibly corresponds to TRBD1 (6 bases). The V gene lost 5 bases and the J gene lost 7 bases, with 17 bases spanning the gap. The germline V gene encodes CDR1 SEHNR and CDR2 FQNEAQ (reference sequence). CDR3 length: 14 amino acids. CDR3 sequence: CASSPDRSSGGYTF. CDR3 sequence (DNA): TGTGCCAGCAGCCCAGACAGGTCGTCCGGTGGCTACACCTTC.

This chain links TRBV5-1 with TRBJ1-1, with 8 bases matching TRBD1. Trimming took 4 bases from V and 5 from J; bases not matched to a gene: 7. CDR1 SGHRS and CDR2 YFSETQ come from the germline V gene. The CDR3 covers 14 residues. The CDR3 loop is CASSLTGEGTEAFF. The CDR3 DNA reads as TGCGCCAGCAGCCTGACAGGGGAGGGGACTGAAGCTTTCTTT.

This chain connects TRBV5-1 to TRBJ2-7; tentative D call: TRBD2 (5 bases). This CDR3 has 15 amino acids. Looked up from germline, CDR1 is SGHRS and CDR2 is YFSETQ. V lost 2 bases and J 0 bases, leaving 12 bases between the germline ends. This CDR3 reads CASSLEGRVSYEQYF. The DNA of the CDR3 is TGCGCCAGCAGCTTAGAAGGGCGGGTCTCCTACGAGCAGTACTTC. Full variable domain (rest looked up from reference TRBV5-1 and TRBJ2-7): KAGVTQTPRYLIKTRGQQVTLSCSPISGHRSVSWYQQTPGQGLQFLFEYFSETQRNKGNFPGRFSGRQFSNSRSEMNVSTLELGDSALYLCASSLEGRVSYEQYFGPGTRLTVT.

This sequence joins TRBV5-8 and TRBJ1-2; possibly TRBD1 for D (5 bases). The V end was cut by 3 bases, the J end by 4 bases, with 22 bases between. Germline lookup yields CDR1 SGHTS and CDR2 YDEGEE. The CDR3 runs 17 residues. The CDR3 region is CASSSSMGGRGIYGYTF. The CDR3, as DNA: TGTGCCAGCAGCTCCTCCATGGGGGGGAGAGGGATCTATGGCTACACCTTC.

The rearrangement joins TRBV10-3 to TRBJ1-2, with D unclear. CDR3 length equals 17 residues. Looked up from germline, CDR1 is ENHRY and CDR2 is SYGVKD. Trimming stripped 0 bases from V and 4 bases from J, with 18 bases between. The CDR3 DNA is TGTGCCATCAGTGAGTCCCGTACGGGTGGCAGCACCTATGGCTACACCTTC. Amino acids: CAISESRTGGSTYGYTF.

CDR3 sequence reads: CASSRFTGGGNEQFF. The DNA for the CDR3 is TGTGCCAGCAGTCGCTTCACGGGCGGGGGGAATGAGCAGTTCTTC. The chain couples TRBV6-5 to TRBJ2-1, with 8 bases identical to TRBD2. Germline trimming cut 5 bases from V and 7 bases from J; bases unmatched to any gene: 10. Germline V gene sequence: CDR1 MNHEY, CDR2 SVGAGI. The CDR3 is 15 amino acids.

This clone was picked up one time. The chain has TRBV5-4 and TRBJ1-2, with 12 nucleotides matching TRBD1. Trimming took 5 bases from V and 3 from J; bases not matched to a gene: 14. Germline CDR1 SGHNT, CDR2 YYREEE (reference sequence). This CDR3 is built from 18 residues. Written as DNA, the CDR3 is TGTGCCAGCAGACCCGGGACAGGGGGCCATCTACGGGACTATGGCTACACCTTC. Translation: CASRPGTGGHLRDYGYTF.

This chain joins TRBV6-1 and TRBJ1-2; unclear D gene. Trimming took 2 bases from V and 4 from J, leaving 8 bases between them. The CDR3 totals 13 residues. From germline, CDR1 is MNHNS and CDR2 SASEGT. This CDR3 is CASSESRVYGYTF. The CDR3 coding sequence is TGTGCCAGCAGTGAATCTAGGGTCTATGGCTACACCTTC.

The V call is TRBV30, the J call TRBJ2-3; weak D call: TRBD2 (6 bases). Germline V gene lookup returns CDR1 GTSNPN and CDR2 SVGIG (reference sequence). Trimming removed 0 bases at V and 2 bases at J, with 12 bases between. This CDR3 contains 15 residues. CDR3 sequence: CAWSVYGGYTDTQYF. The DNA of the CDR3 is TGTGCCTGGAGTGTATACGGGGGTTACACAGATACGCAGTATTTT.

This clone was counted once. One junction end disagrees with the germline gene, perhaps due to a read error. Within the sample, other DNA sequences also encode this same CDR3. This sequence joins TRBV2 and TRBJ2-5; 11 bases align to TRBD1. Germline CDR1 and CDR2: SNHLY and FYNNEI. The CDR3 extends over 14 amino acids. CDR3 region: CASSRDRGEETQYF. CDR3 nucleotide sequence: TGTGCCAGCAGTAGGGACAGGGGGGAAGAGACTCAGTACTTC.

Details on this clone: Other nucleotide sequences from this sample produce the same CDR3. The rearrangement joins TRBV30 to TRBJ2-7, with TRBD2 matching over 8 bases. Unmatched junction bases numbered 1, after V lost 5 bases and J lost 1 base. CDR1 and CDR2 from the germline V gene are GTSNPN and SVGIG (reference sequence). The CDR3 sequence is 12 residues long. The CDR3 reads CAWRGGSYEQYF. In DNA, the CDR3 is TGTGCCTGGCGGGGGGGGTCCTACGAGCAGTACTTC.

The chain recombines TRBV6-5 with TRBJ1-2; 10 bases are shared with TRBD1. The CDR3 runs to 15 residues. V gave up 6 bases and J gave up 6 bases; unmatched junction bases: 10. Germline CDR1 is MNHEY and CDR2 is SVGAGI. CDR3 amino acids: CASSETGGSSDGYTF. CDR3 DNA: TGTGCCAGCAGCGAGACAGGGGGCTCCTCGGATGGCTACACCTTC.

The sample holds one count of this clone. The chain joins TRBV2 to TRBJ1-1, with 7 bases aligning to TRBD1. With V trimmed by 10 bases and J by 8 bases, 4 bases remained unmatched. This CDR3 has 10 residues. Germline CDR1 SNHLY, CDR2 FYNNEI. CDR3 amino acids: CATTGAEAFF. The CDR3 bases are TGTGCCACTACAGGGGCCGAAGCTTTCTTT.

This clone was picked up one time. The chain couples TRBV9 to TRBJ2-1, with 8 bases aligning to TRBD2. CDR1 SGDLS and CDR2 YYNGEE come from the germline V gene. V shed 0 bases and J 8 bases; nucleotides not matched to a gene: 19. The CDR3 has 19 amino acids. CDR3 coding DNA: TGTGCCAGCAGCGTAGATCCACAAGCGGGGGCCCTCTCAGGCGATGAGCAGTTCTTC. Translation gives CASSVDPQAGALSGDEQFF.

This chain connects TRBV10-1 to TRBJ2-7, with D possibly matching TRBD1 (6 bases). From germline, CDR1 is WNHNN and CDR2 SYGVQD (reference sequence). V was shortened by 6 bases and J by 1 base, with 10 bases between the two germline ends. The CDR3 length is 13 residues. CDR3 region: CASSSDRSYEQYF. CDR3 DNA: TGCGCCAGCAGCTCCGACAGGTCCTACGAGCAGTACTTC.

The rearrangement joins TRBV18 to TRBJ2-7; a weak D match, TRBD2 (6 bases). V dropped 0 bases and J dropped 0 bases, with 9 bases sitting between them. CDR3 length: 15 amino acids. Germline CDR1 reads KGHSH; CDR2 reads LQKENI. The CDR3 DNA sequence: TGTGCCAGCTCACCACCTAGCGGTCACTCCTACGAGCAGTACTTC. Translated, it gives CASSPPSGHSYEQYF.

The V call is TRBV4-1, the J call TRBJ1-1; the D gene is possibly TRBD1 (5 bases). Looked up from germline, CDR1 is MGHRA and CDR2 is YSYEKL. The CDR3 extends over 15 amino acids. V lost 1 base to trimming and J lost 1 base, with 10 bases between them. Written as DNA, the CDR3 is TGCGCCAGCAGCCAAGCGGGGACGTGGAACACTGAAGCTTTCTTT. Protein: CASSQAGTWNTEAFF.

The chain is built from TRBV5-6 and TRBJ2-3, with D possibly being TRBD1 (6 bases). Trimming cost V 0 bases and J 6 bases, with 20 bases left between them. The CDR3 loop spans 17 amino acids. From germline, CDR1 is SGHDT and CDR2 YYEEEE. This CDR3 is CASSLVGSQGLGDTQYF. CDR3 DNA: TGTGCCAGCAGCTTGGTAGGTTCACAGGGATTGGGGGATACGCAGTATTTT.

CDR3 DNA: TGTGCCAGCAGCCAAGATGATTGGAGCTATGGCTACACCTTC. Protein product: CASSQDDWSYGYTF. The genes are TRBV14 and TRBJ1-2; D remains unclear. The CDR3 consists of 14 residues. Trimming cost V 0 bases and J 4 bases, with 9 bases left between them. Germline V gene lookup returns CDR1 SGHDN and CDR2 FVKESK.

This clone showed up just once. CDR3 sequence reads: CASSTGLSNEKLFF. For the CDR3, the DNA is TGTGCCAGCAGCACAGGGCTATCTAATGAAAAACTGTTTTTT. The chain is built from TRBV7-9 and TRBJ1-4, with TRBD1 as a possible D gene (6 bases). From germline, CDR1 is SEHNR and CDR2 FQNEAQ (reference sequence). V lost 5 bases and J 3 bases, leaving 10 bases between the germline ends. The CDR3 is made up of 14 amino acids.

This chain links TRBV10-1 with TRBJ2-2, with D perhaps TRBD2 (5 bases). There are 13 residues in the CDR3. V was trimmed by 6 bases and J by 7 bases, leaving 12 bases between them. From germline, CDR1 is WNHNN and CDR2 SYGVQD (reference sequence). CDR3 sequence reads: CASSSGIGGELFF. The CDR3 nucleotides read TGCGCCAGCAGCTCCGGGATCGGCGGGGAGCTGTTTTTT.

This clone was found once. In DNA form, the CDR3 reads TGTGCCAGCAGTTACGGACAGGCGATAGAGCAGTACTTC. Translated: CASSYGQAIEQYF. The chain joins TRBV6-6 to TRBJ2-7; 7 bases are shared with TRBD1. CDR3 length: 13 amino acids. Germline CDR1 reads MNHNY; CDR2 reads SVGAGI (reference sequence). Trimming removed 2 bases from V and 7 bases from J; junction bases left unmatched: 5.

The chain uses TRBV15 and TRBJ1-1; D is unresolved. In germline, CDR1 is LNHNV, CDR2 YYDKDF (reference sequence). The CDR3 totals 14 residues. V was cut by 0 bases and J by 6 bases, with 11 bases left in between. CDR3 region: CATSRDYYEPEAFF. CDR3 coding DNA: TGTGCCACCAGCAGAGATTATTACGAGCCTGAAGCTTTCTTT.

The V and J genes are TRBV19 and TRBJ2-2, with a possible D match to TRBD2 (6 bases). CDR3 length: 16 residues. V lost 3 bases, J lost 1 base, and 12 bases lay in between. Germline CDR1 reads LNHDA; CDR2 reads SQIVND (reference sequence). The CDR3 protein is CASSILWRENTGELFF. The CDR3 nucleotides are TGTGCCAGTAGTATCCTCTGGCGGGAGAACACCGGGGAGCTGTTTTTT.